Shown below are 15 T cell receptor beta chains from a single sample sequenced in a study of blood T cells in healthy people across ages. A second PCR, run for about 7 to 11 cycles, used a sample-barcoded 5' primer plus a J-beta primer mix. MiXCR, applied by TCRdb to the 5' RACE reads, yields one record per CDR3 protein. The sample yields some 930,000 distinct CDR3 sequences, about 29% seen once. These data also featured in a second study, about T cells of mothers and their children.

The source material was blood. Source of these receptors: a middle-aged woman in good health.

This clonotype has a count of ten or more. The chain uses TRBV6-2 or TRBV6-3 and TRBJ2-7; TRBD1 agrees at 8 bases. The germline CDR1 and CDR2 sequences are MNHEY and SVGEGT. This CDR3 has 16 amino acids. With 7 bases clipped from V and 3 bases from J, the junction kept 14 bases outside the gene matches. DNA for the CDR3: TGTGCCAGCACCACACACAGTCGACAGGGGAGCTACGAGCAGTACTTC. Translating gives CASTTHSRQGSYEQYF.

This clonotype was picked up many times. The chain couples TRBV20-1 to TRBJ1-2, with 7 bases fitting TRBD1. The trim removed 2 bases at V and 4 bases at J, leaving 4 bases unmatched. CDR1 is DFQATT, CDR2 SNEGSKA, per germline (reference sequence). CDR3 length: 13 amino acids. CDR3 residues: CSARPTGSYGYTF. CDR3 nucleotides: TGCAGTGCTAGACCGACAGGGTCCTATGGCTACACCTTC.

This clonotype was observed a few times. A read error may be the cause here, since a much bigger clone is one base away. This chain links TRBV2 with TRBJ2-7; D is ambiguous. CDR1 is SNHLY, CDR2 FYNNEI, per germline. CDR3 length: 11 amino acids. The V end lost 6 bases, the J end lost 2 bases, and 5 bases lay between the germline ends. CDR3 residues: CASREPYEQYF. The CDR3 bases are TGTGCCAGCAGGGAACCCTACGAGCAGTACTTC.

The chain links TRBV27 to TRBJ2-1; D assignment may be TRBD1 or TRBD2 (6 bases each). This CDR3 region has 19 residues. The germline V and J ends were trimmed by 0 bases and 1 base, with 19 bases remaining between them. Germline V gene data show CDR1 as MNHEY and CDR2 as SMNVEV (reference sequence). The CDR3 loop is CASSLSVTPGGGSYNEQFF. The CDR3 region has the DNA TGTGCCAGCAGTTTATCGGTCACACCCGGGGGCGGATCCTACAATGAGCAGTTCTTC.

This clonotype came up a few times. The chain joins TRBV5-5 to TRBJ1-2; D is unclear. Germline V gene sequence: CDR1 SGHKS, CDR2 YYEKEE (reference sequence). V lost 0 bases and J lost 7, with 19 bases in between. The CDR3 is 16 residues long. The CDR3: CASSLAGVRNEGGYTF. The CDR3 region has the DNA TGTGCCAGCAGCTTGGCTGGTGTACGGAATGAGGGTGGCTACACCTTC.

V usage is TRBV7-2 and J usage is TRBJ1-2; D perhaps matches TRBD1 (6 bases). The germline V gene encodes CDR1 SGHTA and CDR2 FQGNSA. This CDR3 is 15 amino acids long. V was clipped by 5 bases and J by 2 bases, with 15 bases between them. CDR3 protein: CASSAEWGANYGYTF. The CDR3 DNA reads TGTGCCAGCAGCGCGGAGTGGGGGGCAAACTATGGCTACACCTTC.

This clonotype was observed many times. The chain is built from TRBV7-2 and TRBJ1-1; the D gene is possibly TRBD1 (5 bases). The CDR3 extends over 14 amino acids. Trimming took off 1 base at V and 2 bases at J, with 8 bases between the two ends. CDR1 and CDR2 from the germline V gene are SGHTA and FQGNSA. CDR3 sequence: CASSLVGANTEAFF. The CDR3 DNA reads as TGTGCCAGCAGCTTAGTAGGGGCCAACACTGAAGCTTTCTTT.

V is TRBV6-2 or TRBV6-3 and J is TRBJ1-2, with D possibly TRBD1 on 5 matching bases. The CDR3 spans 15 residues. Deletions cut 0 bases from V and 7 bases from J, with 15 bases between. The V gene's germline CDR1 is MNHEY and CDR2 SVGEGT. The CDR3 spells CASSYSGRQGCGYTF. The CDR3 bases are TGTGCCAGCAGTTACTCCGGACGCCAGGGCTGTGGCTACACCTTC.

This clonotype was seen a handful of times. The rearrangement uses TRBV9 and TRBJ2-3; 7 positions match TRBD2. This CDR3 has 17 residues. V gave up 3 bases and J gave up 3 bases; unmatched junction bases: 13. CDR1 and CDR2 (germline): SGDLS, YYNGEE. In DNA, the CDR3 is TGTGCCAGCAGCGCCCCCCGGGGGAGCGGGGCAACAGATACGCAGTATTTT. This sequence encodes CASSAPRGSGATDTQYF.

The V and J genes are TRBV3-1 and TRBJ1-5, with D unclear. This CDR3 has 14 residues. Trimming took off 3 bases at V and 1 base at J, with 7 bases between the two ends. From germline, CDR1 is LGHDT and CDR2 YNNKEL (reference sequence). The CDR3: CASSHGGSNQPQHF. Here the CDR3 DNA reads TGTGCCAGCAGCCACGGAGGAAGCAATCAGCCCCAGCATTTT.

This chain uses TRBV6-5 with TRBJ2-7; the D is unclear. The CDR3 runs to 15 residues. Germline assignment: CDR1 MNHEY and CDR2 SVGAGI. Trimming stripped 2 bases from V and 7 bases from J, with 18 bases between. For the CDR3, the DNA is TGTGCCAGCAGTTACACCAAGGATCTCTACAATGAGCAGTACTTC. Translation: CASSYTKDLYNEQYF.

The chain has TRBV7-2 and TRBJ1-4, with TRBD1 matching 7 bases. The length of the CDR3 is 13 residues. Germline V gives CDR1 SGHTA, CDR2 FQGNSA. J gave up 10 bases and V 1 base, and 3 bases lay outside the gene matches. CDR3: CASSLGQGGKLFF. The CDR3 DNA is TGTGCCAGCAGCTTAGGGCAGGGGGGAAAACTGTTTTTT.

In its sample, this clonotype was seen a few times. The chain combines TRBV3-1 with TRBJ2-3; D ambiguous. This CDR3 is 13 amino acids long. V shed 2 bases and J shed 4 bases, with 7 bases lying between them. Germline V lookup: CDR1 LGHDT, CDR2 YNNKEL (reference sequence). CDR3 region: CASSQQVPDTQYF. The CDR3 DNA reads as TGTGCCAGCAGCCAACAGGTCCCAGATACGCAGTATTTT.

This clonotype was detected a few times. It may be a read error: a sequence one base away is much more abundant. This chain joins TRBV5-1 and TRBJ2-6, with D perhaps assigned TRBD1 or TRBD2 (5 bases each). In germline, CDR1 is SGHRS, CDR2 YFSETQ. CDR3 length: 16 amino acids. This CDR3 is CASSLDGATGANVRTF. CDR3 DNA sequence: TGCGCCAGCAGCTTGGACGGGGCTACTGGGGCCAACGTCCGGACTTTC.

This clonotype came up a few times. CDR3 loop: CASRFPGLLAGYQETQYF. The DNA for the CDR3 is TGTGCCAGCAGGTTCCCTGGGCTACTAGCGGGGTACCAAGAGACCCAGTACTTC. The chain links TRBV7-8 to TRBJ2-5; 10 nucleotides align to TRBD2. This CDR3 has 18 amino acids. V was pared by 6 bases and J by 0 bases, with 13 bases of the junction left unmatched. The germline CDR1 and CDR2 sequences are SGHVS and FQNEAQ.